The sequence of this T cell receptor (beta chain) was determined in a study of T cells in tuberculosis. V lost 3 bases, J lost 4 bases, and 2 bases stayed unmatched. CDR1 is PRHDT and CDR2 is FYEKMQ in the germline V gene (reference sequence). CDR3 size: 13 residues. The repertoire was sequenced with immunoSEQ multiplex PCR; TCRdb's copy has only in-frame clones and lacks some. In the table there are 35,000 to 45,000 clones, around 92% of which are singletons. What was sequenced was PBMCs. The source of this sequence is a donor aged 10-29 years with latent tuberculosis or without tuberculosis infection. Some clones in this sample may be carry-over from other donors' samples. The J gene is TRBJ1-2, the V gene TRBV13; 7 bases fit TRBD1. Written as DNA, the CDR3 is TGTGCCAGCAGCTTTGGACAGGCCTATGGCTACACCTTC. Protein product: CASSFGQAYGYTF.